This passage covers 7 T cell receptor beta chains from one sample sequenced in a study of blood T cell repertoires in COVID-19. Profiled with immunoSEQ multiplex PCR; TCRdb holds only in-frame clones, not every one. The sample has 100,000 to 130,000 clones, about four fifths seen once. The sample comprised peripheral blood. Receptors originate from a man aged 65-85 years with acute or convalescent COVID-19.

Only a few counts were recorded for this clone. The chain employs TRBV6-5 and TRBJ2-7, with a possible D match to TRBD1 (5 bases). V lost 5 bases and J lost 2, with 13 bases in between. This CDR3 comprises 14 residues. From germline, CDR1 is MNHEY and CDR2 SVGAGI. The CDR3 here is CASSTLTAPYEQYF. In DNA form, the CDR3 reads TGTGCCAGCAGTACCCTGACAGCCCCCTACGAGCAGTACTTC.

V gene TRBV6-4 combines with J gene TRBJ2-3; no clear D gene. This CDR3 has 14 amino acids. The germline V gene has CDR1 MRHNA and CDR2 SNTAGT. V was shortened by 3 bases and J by 2 bases, with 9 bases between the two germline ends. CDR3 DNA: TGTGCCAGCAGTGATCATATACACACAGATACGCAGTATTTT. This codes for CASSDHIHTDTQYF.

V gene TRBV10-3 combines with J gene TRBJ1-2; 8 positions agree with TRBD1. With 8 bases clipped from V and 8 bases from J, the junction kept 10 bases outside the gene matches. The CDR3 sequence is 13 residues long. Germline lookup yields CDR1 ENHRY and CDR2 SYGVKD. The CDR3 nucleotides are TGTGCCATCCATACGGACAGGGTCGGAGGCTACACCTTC. It is translated as CAIHTDRVGGYTF.

Details on this clone: The junction shows a germline mismatch at one end, possibly a read error. The chain joins TRBV5-1 to TRBJ2-5, with 11 positions matching TRBD2. Germline V gene sequence: CDR1 SGHRS, CDR2 YFSETQ. The CDR3 has 16 residues. CDR3 in DNA: TGCGTCAGCAGCGGGGGACTAGCGGAGGCCCAAGAGACCCAGTACTTC. This encodes CVSSGGLAEAQETQYF.

DNA of the CDR3: TGTGCCAGCAGTTACGAGGGCAGTGGGGAGACCCAGTACTTC. Encoded protein: CASSYEGSGETQYF. The chain joins TRBV6-2 or TRBV6-3 to TRBJ2-5, with a weak D call TRBD2 (5 bases). CDR3 length equals 14 residues. V lost 2 bases and J 5 bases, leaving 12 bases between the germline ends. In germline, CDR1 is MNHEY, CDR2 SVGEGT.

The V gene is TRBV3-1 (or the pseudogene TRBV3-2), the J gene TRBJ2-7, with 10 bases aligning to TRBD1. CDR3 length: 16 residues. V lost 0 bases and J lost 1; bases outside the gene matches: 3. Germline lookup yields CDR1 LGHDT and CDR2 YNNKEL (reference sequence). In DNA, the CDR3 is TGTGCCAGCAGCCAAGATCCGGGACAGGGGTCCTACGAGCAGTACTTC. This gives the protein CASSQDPGQGSYEQYF.

The chain joins TRBV27 to TRBJ1-3; weak D call: TRBD1 (6 bases). The CDR3 spans 15 residues. Germline CDR1 is MNHEY and CDR2 is SMNVEV (reference sequence). V lost 6 bases and J 0 bases, leaving 12 bases between the germline ends. The chain's CDR3 is CASRAGGGSGNTIYF. DNA for the CDR3: TGTGCCAGCAGGGCGGGAGGGGGCTCTGGAAACACCATATATTTT.